The clone carrying this TCR beta chain showed up just a few times. Its antigen is not identified. The data were obtained in a study of blood T cells in healthy people across ages. Whole-study findings and limits: The recorded TCR beta diversity per million T cells decreased in a roughly linear manner with age.

Sample-barcoded 5' priming and a J-beta primer mix drove a second PCR of roughly 7 to 11 cycles. One entry per CDR3 protein, called by TCRdb with MiXCR from the 5' RACE reads. The profile shows roughly 800,000 distinct CDR3 sequences, roughly 50% of them singletons. The sequence was collected from a man younger than 45 in good health. Sequences were obtained from blood.

CDR3 bases: TGTGCCAGCAGTTTTAAAGGTGTCTATGGCTACACCTTC. It translates to CASSFKGVYGYTF. The chain links TRBV28 to TRBJ1-2, with D unresolved. Trimming pared 3 bases from V and 4 bases from J, leaving 9 bases between. Per the germline V gene, CDR1 is MDHEN and CDR2 is SYDVKM. The CDR3 is made up of 13 amino acids.